The rows below give T cell receptor beta chains drawn from one sample of a study of molecular identifiers for immune sequencing clone quantification. TCRdb independently ran MiXCR on the PCR reads; one entry per CDR3 protein. The table has 20,000 or so distinct CDR3 sequences, 21% seen once. Input material: naive CD8+ T cells from blood, with Jurkat cell RNA spiked in. These TCRs come from a human donor in good health. Some libraries in this study had Jurkat cell RNA spiked in. The CDR3 runs from the conserved cysteine through the conserved F or W. D genes are given only for firm matches. A clone size is listed for some rows: how often the clone was seen (once, few, many), or a class if it is expanded.

DNA,CDR3,J,size,D,V
TGTGCCAGCAGCTTAGTCAGGGGAACGATAGAGCAGTTCTTC,CASSLVRGTIEQFF,TRBJ2-1,medium-sized,.,TRBV11-1
TGTGCCAGCAGCTGGGGACTAGAGGAAAACATTCAGTACTTC,CASSWGLEENIQYF,TRBJ2-4,medium-sized,TRBD2,TRBV28
TGTGCCAGCAGTTTCGGTGGGGCCAACGTCCTGACTTTC,CASSFGGANVLTF,TRBJ2-6,many,.,TRBV28
TGTGCCAGCAGCGGACGGGACAGGGGCTACGAGCAGTACTTC,CASSGRDRGYEQYF,TRBJ2-7,medium-sized,TRBD1,TRBV9
TGCAGCGTAAAGGACTACGAGCAGTACTTC,CSVKDYEQYF,TRBJ2-7,.,.,TRBV29-1
TGTGCCAGCAGCTTAATCCGAGCCCGAAAGAGCTACGAGCAGTACTTC,CASSLIRARKSYEQYF,TRBJ2-7,many,.,TRBV7-3
TGTGCCAGTAGTATCCCCCTCGGCAATCAGCCCCAGCATTTT,CASSIPLGNQPQHF,TRBJ1-5,medium-sized,.,TRBV19
TGTGCCACCAGTGATCTCGGCTCCTACGAGCAGTACTTC,CATSDLGSYEQYF,TRBJ2-7,.,.,TRBV24-1
TGCGCCAGCAGCACCGCCCAAGTGGGGGACATTGGCTACACCTTC,CASSTAQVGDIGYTF,TRBJ1-2,medium-sized,.,TRBV5-1
TGTGCCAGCAGCCGGCCGGGACAGGGGGCGCATGATGAGCAGTTCTTC,CASSRPGQGAHDEQFF,TRBJ2-1,many,TRBD1,TRBV7-9
TGTGCCAGCAGCTTGGGATCCTACGAGCAGTACTTC,CASSLGSYEQYF,TRBJ2-7,many,.,TRBV7-8
TGTGCCACCAGCAGAGATGATAGGCTCACAGATACGCAGTATTTT,CATSRDDRLTDTQYF,TRBJ2-3,many,.,TRBV15
TGTGCCAGCAGTTACCCCGGGAGGGGCAATCAGCCCCAGCATTTT,CASSYPGRGNQPQHF,TRBJ1-5,many,.,TRBV6-2/TRBV6-3
TGCAGCGCCAAAAACACGGCCGGGGAGGAGCAGTACTTC,CSAKNTAGEEQYF,TRBJ2-7,many,.,TRBV29-1
TGTGCCAGCAGCTTAGTGCTAGCGGGAGGGGAAGAGACCCAGTACTTC,CASSLVLAGGEETQYF,TRBJ2-5,.,TRBD2,TRBV7-8
TGTGCCAGCAGTTACTCGGGAATCTCGCGGACTAGTAGTAGAAATGAGCAGTTCTTC,CASSYSGISRTSSRNEQFF,TRBJ2-1,many,TRBD2,TRBV6-2/TRBV6-3
TGTGCCAGCAGTCCCCGGACTAGCGGCACAGATACGCAGTATTTT,CASSPRTSGTDTQYF,TRBJ2-3,.,TRBD2,TRBV28
TGTGCCAGCAGCTTATCGGTTAGCAATCAGCCCCAGCATTTT,CASSLSVSNQPQHF,TRBJ1-5,medium-sized,.,TRBV7-8
TGCGCCAGCAGCACCCCGGGACAACTAGCCAAAAACATTCAGTACTTC,CASSTPGQLAKNIQYF,TRBJ2-4,.,.,TRBV23-1
TGTGCCAGCAGTTGGATAGCGGGAGCGGAGCTGTTTTTT,CASSWIAGAELFF,TRBJ2-2,medium-sized,TRBD2,TRBV6-5